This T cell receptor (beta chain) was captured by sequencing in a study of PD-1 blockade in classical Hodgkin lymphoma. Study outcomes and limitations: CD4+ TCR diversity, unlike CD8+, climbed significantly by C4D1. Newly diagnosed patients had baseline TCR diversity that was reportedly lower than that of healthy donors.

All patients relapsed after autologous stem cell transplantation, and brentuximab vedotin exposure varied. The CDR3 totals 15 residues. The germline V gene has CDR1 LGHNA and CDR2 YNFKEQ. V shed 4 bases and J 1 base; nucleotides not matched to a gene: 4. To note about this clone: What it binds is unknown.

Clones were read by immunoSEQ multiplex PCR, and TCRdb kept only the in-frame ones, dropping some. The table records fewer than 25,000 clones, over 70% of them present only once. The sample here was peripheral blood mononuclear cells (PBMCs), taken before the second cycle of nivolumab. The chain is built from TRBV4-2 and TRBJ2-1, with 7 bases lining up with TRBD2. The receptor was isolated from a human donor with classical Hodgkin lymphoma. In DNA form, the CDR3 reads TGTGCCAGCAGCCGTCCGGGACTATCCTACAATGAGCAGTTCTTC. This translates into CASSRPGLSYNEQFF.